These T cell receptor beta chains were read from a single sample in a study of cytomegalovirus exposure and HLA in healthy donors. The repertoire was sequenced with immunoSEQ multiplex PCR; TCRdb's copy has only in-frame clones and lacks some. In all, the sample yields around 140,000 clones. The sample taken for sequencing was PBMCs. The source is a young woman in good health and CMV-seronegative. Each CDR3 is given with its conserved first and last residue. The D gene is left open where the match is weak.

>TRBV5-1|TRBD1|TRBJ2-1
TGCGCCAGCAGGGGACAGCCGGTGGACAATGAGCAGTTCTTC
CASRGQPVDNEQFF
>TRBV6-9|TRBD2|TRBJ2-7
TGTGCCAGCAACGACAAGACTAGCGGGCCGACCTACGAGCAGTACTTC
CASNDKTSGPTYEQYF
>TRBV28|TRBD1|TRBJ1-2
TGTGCCAGCAGTTCCGCGGGACAGGCGATTAACTATGGCTACACCTTC
CASSSAGQAINYGYTF
>TRBV7-6|-|TRBJ2-1
TGTGCCAGCAGCGAGCGGCCAGGGGGGAATGAGCAGTTCTTC
CASSERPGGNEQFF
>TRBV19|-|TRBJ1-4
TGTGCCAGTAGTATTGACAGCTACTTCGCAACTAATGAAAAACTGTTTTTT
CASSIDSYFATNEKLFF
>TRBV19|-|TRBJ1-5
TGTGCCAGTAGTATAGAGGGGGGTGGGCGTTCGGCTTATCAGCCCCAGCATTTT
CASSIEGGGRSAYQPQHF
>TRBV7-9|TRBD1|TRBJ2-1
TGTGCCAGCAGCACCCGGGACAGGGGCATGAGCTCCTACAATGAGCAGTTCTTC
CASSTRDRGMSSYNEQFF
>TRBV5-1|TRBD2|TRBJ2-1
TGCGCCAGCAGCCTCACTAGCGGCAGCTCCTACAATGAGCAGTTCTTC
CASSLTSGSSYNEQFF
>TRBV7-2|-|TRBJ2-5
TGTGCCAGCAGCTTAAGTTGGAGTTCGAGAGAGACCCAGTACTTC
CASSLSWSSRETQYF
>TRBV2|-|TRBJ1-1
TGTGCCAATCGGTGGGGCCTTGAAGCTTTCTTT
CANRWGLEAFF
>TRBV5-1|-|TRBJ2-1
TGCGCCAGCTTATCCGGGAGTGGCAATGAGCAGTTCTTC
CASLSGSGNEQFF
>TRBV7-2|-|TRBJ1-3
TGTGCCAGCAGCCTACTTCAATTCTCTGGAAACACCATATATTTT
CASSLLQFSGNTIYF
>TRBV27|-|TRBJ2-1
TGTGCCAGCAGTTTAAGAGGCCGGCGCAATGAGCAGTTCTTC
CASSLRGRRNEQFF
>TRBV12-5|TRBD2|TRBJ2-3
TGTGCTAGTGGTTTGGGGACTAGCGGAGCTAGCACAGATACGCAGTATTTT
CASGLGTSGASTDTQYF
>TRBV7-9|-|TRBJ2-3
TGTGCCAGCAGGGACAGTCTGAGCACAGATACGCAGTATTTT
CASRDSLSTDTQYF